This T cell receptor (beta chain) originates from a study of blood T cell repertoires in COVID-19. Generated by immunoSEQ multiplex PCR, the TCRdb table keeps only in-frame clones and is missing some. The data show fewer than 250,000 clones, with approximately 86% seen just once and 3% to 3.5% held by the top ten. The receptor was isolated from a man in his sixties with acute or convalescent COVID-19. Sequencing used peripheral blood.

The CDR3 DNA reads as TGTGCCAGCAGCTCCCGGGGGGCCAGGGGGCTCTCTGGGGCCAACGTCCTGACTTTC. Amino acid sequence: CASSSRGARGLSGANVLTF. The chain joins TRBV7-9 to TRBJ2-6, with D possibly TRBD1 on 8 matching bases. The CDR3 sequence is 19 residues long. The germline gives CDR1 SEHNR, CDR2 FQNEAQ (reference sequence). V was clipped by 4 bases and J by 0 bases, with 19 bases between them.